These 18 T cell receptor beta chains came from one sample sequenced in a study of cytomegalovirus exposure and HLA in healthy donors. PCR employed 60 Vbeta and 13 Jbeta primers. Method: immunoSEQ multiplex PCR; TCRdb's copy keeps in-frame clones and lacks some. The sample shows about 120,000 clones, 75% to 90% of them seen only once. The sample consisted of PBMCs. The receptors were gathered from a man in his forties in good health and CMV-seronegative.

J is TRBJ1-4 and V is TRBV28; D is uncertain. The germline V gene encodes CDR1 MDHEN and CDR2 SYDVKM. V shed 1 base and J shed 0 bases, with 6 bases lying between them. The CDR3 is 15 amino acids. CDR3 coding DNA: TGTGCCAGCAGTTTATCCGGTGCAACTAATGAAAAACTGTTTTTT. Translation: CASSLSGATNEKLFF.

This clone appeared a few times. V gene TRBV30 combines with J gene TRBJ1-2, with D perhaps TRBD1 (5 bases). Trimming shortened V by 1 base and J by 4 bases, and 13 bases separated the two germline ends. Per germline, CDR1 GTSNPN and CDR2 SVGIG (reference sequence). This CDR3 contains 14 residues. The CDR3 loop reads CAWSDLRGGYGYTF. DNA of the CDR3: TGTGCCTGGAGTGACCTCCGGGGGGGCTATGGCTACACCTTC.

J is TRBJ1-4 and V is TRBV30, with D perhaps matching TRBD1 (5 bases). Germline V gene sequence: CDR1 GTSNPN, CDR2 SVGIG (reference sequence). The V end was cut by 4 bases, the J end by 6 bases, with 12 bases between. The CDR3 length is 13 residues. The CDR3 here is CAWKVPGDEKLFF. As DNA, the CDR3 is TGTGCCTGGAAGGTCCCGGGGGATGAAAAACTGTTTTTT.

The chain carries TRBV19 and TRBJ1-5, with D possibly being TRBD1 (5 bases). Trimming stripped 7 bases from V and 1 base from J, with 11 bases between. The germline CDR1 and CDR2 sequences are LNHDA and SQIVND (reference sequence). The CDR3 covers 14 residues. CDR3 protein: CASTEGPSNQPQHF. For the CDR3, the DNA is TGTGCCAGTACGGAGGGGCCAAGCAATCAGCCCCAGCATTTT.

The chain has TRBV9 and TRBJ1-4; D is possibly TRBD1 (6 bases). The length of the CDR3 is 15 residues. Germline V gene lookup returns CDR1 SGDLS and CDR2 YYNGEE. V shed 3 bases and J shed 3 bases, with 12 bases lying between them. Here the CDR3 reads CASSGTGSANEKLFF. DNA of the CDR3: TGTGCCAGCAGCGGTACAGGGTCGGCTAATGAAAAACTGTTTTTT.

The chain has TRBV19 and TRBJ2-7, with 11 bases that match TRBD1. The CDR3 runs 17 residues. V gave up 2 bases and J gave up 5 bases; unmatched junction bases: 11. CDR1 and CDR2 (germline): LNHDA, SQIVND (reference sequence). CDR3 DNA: TGTGCCAGTAGTATACGACCGGGACAGGGGGTTGTGGACGAGCAGTACTTC. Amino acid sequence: CASSIRPGQGVVDEQYF.

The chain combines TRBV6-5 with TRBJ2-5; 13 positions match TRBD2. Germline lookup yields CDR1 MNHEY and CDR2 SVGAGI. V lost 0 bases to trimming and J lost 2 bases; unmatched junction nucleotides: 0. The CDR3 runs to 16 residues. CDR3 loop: CASSYSGLAGQETQYF. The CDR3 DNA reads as TGTGCCAGCAGTTACTCGGGACTAGCGGGACAAGAGACCCAGTACTTC.

The CDR3 DNA sequence: TGTGCCTGCAAGGGACTAGCGGGAGACGGGCTCTACGAGCAGTACTTC. Protein product: CACKGLAGDGLYEQYF. This chain uses TRBV30 with TRBJ2-7; 14 bases are shared with TRBD2. V gave up 6 bases and J gave up 3 bases; unmatched junction bases: 10. The CDR3 is 16 amino acids. Germline V gene lookup returns CDR1 GTSNPN and CDR2 SVGIG (reference sequence).

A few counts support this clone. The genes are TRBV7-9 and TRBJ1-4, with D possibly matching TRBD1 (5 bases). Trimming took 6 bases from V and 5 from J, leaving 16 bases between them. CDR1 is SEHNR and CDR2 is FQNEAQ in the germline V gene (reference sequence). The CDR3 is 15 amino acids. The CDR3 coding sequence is TGTGCCAGCAGTAGACAGTCTTCCGTAAATGAAAAACTGTTTTTT. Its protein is CASSRQSSVNEKLFF.

CDR3 bases: TGTGCCACGGCGGGGGGGCCTGAGCAGTTCTTC. Residues: CATAGGPEQFF. The V call is TRBV10-3, the J call TRBJ2-1; 9 bases match TRBD2. After removal of 10 bases from V and 9 bases from J, the junction contained 4 bases not matched to a gene. Per germline, CDR1 ENHRY and CDR2 SYGVKD. This CDR3 comprises 11 residues.

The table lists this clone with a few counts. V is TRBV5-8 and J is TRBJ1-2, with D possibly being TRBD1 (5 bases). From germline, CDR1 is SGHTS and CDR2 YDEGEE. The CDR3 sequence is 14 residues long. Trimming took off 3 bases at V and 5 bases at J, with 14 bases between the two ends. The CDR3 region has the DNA TGTGCCAGCAGCTCGACACCGGGGGGATATGGCTACACCTTC. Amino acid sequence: CASSSTPGGYGYTF. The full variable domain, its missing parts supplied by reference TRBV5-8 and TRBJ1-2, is EAGVTQSPTHLIKTRGQQATLRCSPISGHTSVYWYQQALGLGLQFLLWYDEGEERNRGNFPPRFSGRQFPNYSSELNVNALELEDSALYLCASSSTPGGYGYTFGSGTRLTVV.

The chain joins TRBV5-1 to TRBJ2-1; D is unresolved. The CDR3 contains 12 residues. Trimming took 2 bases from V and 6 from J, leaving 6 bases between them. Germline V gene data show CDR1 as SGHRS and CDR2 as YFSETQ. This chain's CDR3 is CASSFEINEQFF. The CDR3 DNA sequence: TGCGCCAGCAGCTTTGAGATCAATGAGCAGTTCTTC.

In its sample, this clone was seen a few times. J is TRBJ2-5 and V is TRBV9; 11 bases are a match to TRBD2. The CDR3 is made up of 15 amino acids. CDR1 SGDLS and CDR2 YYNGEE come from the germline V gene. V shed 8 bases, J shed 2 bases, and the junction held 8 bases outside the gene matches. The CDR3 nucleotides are TGTGCCAGTGCCCCACTAGCGGGGGTGCAAGAGACCCAGTACTTC. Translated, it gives CASAPLAGVQETQYF.

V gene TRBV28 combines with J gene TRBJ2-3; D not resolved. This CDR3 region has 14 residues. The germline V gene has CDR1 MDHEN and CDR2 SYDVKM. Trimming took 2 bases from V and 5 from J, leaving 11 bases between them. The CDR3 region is CASSLMRHQDTQYF. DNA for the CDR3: TGTGCCAGCAGTTTAATGAGACACCAAGATACGCAGTATTTT.

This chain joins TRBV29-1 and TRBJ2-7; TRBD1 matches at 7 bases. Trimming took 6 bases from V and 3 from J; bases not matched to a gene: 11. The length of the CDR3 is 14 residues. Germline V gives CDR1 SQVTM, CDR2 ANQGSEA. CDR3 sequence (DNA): TGCAGCGTCCACATCTTCGGGACAGACTACGAGCAGTACTTC. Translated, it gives CSVHIFGTDYEQYF.

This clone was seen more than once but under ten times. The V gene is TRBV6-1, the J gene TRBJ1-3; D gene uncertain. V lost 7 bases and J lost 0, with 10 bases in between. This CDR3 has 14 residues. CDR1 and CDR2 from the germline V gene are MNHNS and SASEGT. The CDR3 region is CASNRENSGNTIYF. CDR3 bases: TGTGCCAGCAATCGGGAAAACTCTGGAAACACCATATATTTT.

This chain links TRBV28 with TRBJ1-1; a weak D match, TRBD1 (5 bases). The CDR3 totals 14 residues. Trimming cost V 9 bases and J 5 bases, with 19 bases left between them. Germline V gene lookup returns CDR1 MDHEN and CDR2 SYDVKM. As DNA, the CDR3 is TGTGCCAGTCCCGGGTTAGGGGAAGTGACTGAAGCTTTCTTT. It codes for CASPGLGEVTEAFF.

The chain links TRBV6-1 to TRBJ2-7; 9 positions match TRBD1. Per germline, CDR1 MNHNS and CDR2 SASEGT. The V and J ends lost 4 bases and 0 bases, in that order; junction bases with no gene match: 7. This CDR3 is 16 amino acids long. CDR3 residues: CASSVSMGQGSYEQYF. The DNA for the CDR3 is TGTGCCAGCAGTGTTAGTATGGGACAGGGCTCCTACGAGCAGTACTTC.